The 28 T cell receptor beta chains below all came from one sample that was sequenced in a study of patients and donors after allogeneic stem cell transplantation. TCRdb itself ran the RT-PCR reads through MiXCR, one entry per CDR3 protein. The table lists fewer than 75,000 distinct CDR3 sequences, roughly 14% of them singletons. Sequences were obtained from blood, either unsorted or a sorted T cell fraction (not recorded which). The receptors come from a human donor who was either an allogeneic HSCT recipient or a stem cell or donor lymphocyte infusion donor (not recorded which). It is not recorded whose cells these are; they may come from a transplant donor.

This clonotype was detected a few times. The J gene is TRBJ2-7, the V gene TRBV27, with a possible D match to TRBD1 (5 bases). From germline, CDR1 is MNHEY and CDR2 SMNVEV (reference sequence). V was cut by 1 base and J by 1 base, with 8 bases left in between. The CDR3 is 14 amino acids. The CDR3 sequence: CASSLLGHSYEQYF. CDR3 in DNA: TGTGCCAGCAGTTTATTAGGACATTCCTACGAGCAGTACTTC.

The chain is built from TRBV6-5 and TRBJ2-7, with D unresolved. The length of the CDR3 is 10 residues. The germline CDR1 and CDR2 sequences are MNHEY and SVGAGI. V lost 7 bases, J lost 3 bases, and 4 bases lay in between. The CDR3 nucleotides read TGTGCCAGCACGAACTACGAGCAGTACTTC. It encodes CASTNYEQYF.

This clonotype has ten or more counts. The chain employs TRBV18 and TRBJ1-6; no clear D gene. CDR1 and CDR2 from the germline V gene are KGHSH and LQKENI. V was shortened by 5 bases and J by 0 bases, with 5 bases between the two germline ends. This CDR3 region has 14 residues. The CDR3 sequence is CASSSSSYNSPLHF. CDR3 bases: TGTGCCAGCTCATCTAGCTCCTATAATTCACCCCTCCACTTT.

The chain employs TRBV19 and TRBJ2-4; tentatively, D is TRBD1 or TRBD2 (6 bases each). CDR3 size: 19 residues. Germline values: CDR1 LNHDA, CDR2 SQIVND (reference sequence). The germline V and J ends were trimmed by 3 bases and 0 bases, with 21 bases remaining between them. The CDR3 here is CASSIPRDSRGIAKNIQYF. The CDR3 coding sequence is TGTGCCAGTAGTATCCCCCGGGACTCGAGGGGGATAGCCAAAAACATTCAGTACTTC.

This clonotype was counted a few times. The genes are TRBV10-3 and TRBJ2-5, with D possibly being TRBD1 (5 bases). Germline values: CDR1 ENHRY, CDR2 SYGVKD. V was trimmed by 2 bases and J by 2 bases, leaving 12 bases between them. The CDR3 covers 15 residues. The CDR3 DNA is TGTGCCATCAGTGAGAGGCAGGGAAATCAAGAGACCCAGTACTTC. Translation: CAISERQGNQETQYF.

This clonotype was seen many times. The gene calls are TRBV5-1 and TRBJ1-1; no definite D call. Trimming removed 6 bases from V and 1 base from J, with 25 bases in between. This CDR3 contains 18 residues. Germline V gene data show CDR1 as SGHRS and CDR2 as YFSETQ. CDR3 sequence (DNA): TGCGCCAGCACTTCGACCCCCGGACGGAGCCTTGCGAACACTGAAGCTTTCTTT. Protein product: CASTSTPGRSLANTEAFF.

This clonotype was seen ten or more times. The CDR3 DNA reads TGTGCCAGCAGTTTAATAACGGGGGAAGCTTTCTTT. Amino acids: CASSLITGEAFF. The chain links TRBV12-3 or TRBV12-4 to TRBJ1-1; D remains ambiguous. This CDR3 region has 12 residues. V lost 2 bases and J lost 8, with 9 bases in between.

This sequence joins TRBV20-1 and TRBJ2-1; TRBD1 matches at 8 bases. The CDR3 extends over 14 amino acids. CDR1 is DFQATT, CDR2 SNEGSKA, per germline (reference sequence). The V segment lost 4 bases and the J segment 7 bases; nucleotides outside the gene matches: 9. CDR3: CSAKDRAAKNEQFF. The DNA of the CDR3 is TGCAGTGCTAAGGACAGGGCGGCGAAGAATGAGCAGTTCTTC.

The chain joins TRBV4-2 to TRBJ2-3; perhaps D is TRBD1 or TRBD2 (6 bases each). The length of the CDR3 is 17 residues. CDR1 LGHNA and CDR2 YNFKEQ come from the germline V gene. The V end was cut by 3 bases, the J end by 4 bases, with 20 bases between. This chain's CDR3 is CASSHDEGGLLPDTQYF. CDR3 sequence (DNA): TGTGCCAGCAGCCACGATGAGGGGGGATTGCTTCCAGATACGCAGTATTTT.

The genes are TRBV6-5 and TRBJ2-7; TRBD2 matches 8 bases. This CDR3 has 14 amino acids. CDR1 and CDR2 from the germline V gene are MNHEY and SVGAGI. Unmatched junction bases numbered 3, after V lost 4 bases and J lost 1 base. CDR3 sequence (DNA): TGTGCCAGCAGTTCCATAGCGGGGTCCTACGAGCAGTACTTC. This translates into CASSSIAGSYEQYF.

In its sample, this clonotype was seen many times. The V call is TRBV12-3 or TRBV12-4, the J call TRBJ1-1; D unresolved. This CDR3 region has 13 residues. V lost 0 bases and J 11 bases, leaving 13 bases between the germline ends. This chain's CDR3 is CASSLAVGWWAFF. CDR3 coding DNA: TGTGCCAGCAGTTTAGCTGTGGGGTGGTGGGCTTTCTTT.

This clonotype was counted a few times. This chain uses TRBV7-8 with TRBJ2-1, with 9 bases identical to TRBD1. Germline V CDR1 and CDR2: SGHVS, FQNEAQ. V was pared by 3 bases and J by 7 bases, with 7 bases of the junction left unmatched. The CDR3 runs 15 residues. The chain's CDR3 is CASSFETGGFNEQFF. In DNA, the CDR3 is TGTGCCAGCAGCTTCGAGACAGGGGGTTTTAATGAGCAGTTCTTC. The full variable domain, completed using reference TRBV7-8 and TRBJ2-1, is GAGVSQSPRYKVAKRGQDVALRCDPISGHVSLFWYQQALGQGPEFLTYFQNEAQLDKSGLPSDRFFAERPEGSVSTLKIQRTQQEDSAVYLCASSFETGGFNEQFFGPGTRLTVL.

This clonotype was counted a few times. CDR3 loop: CASSPTGLAGGNEQFF. For the CDR3, the DNA is TGCGCCAGCAGCCCTACTGGACTAGCGGGAGGCAATGAGCAGTTCTTC. The chain carries TRBV4-1 and TRBJ2-1, with TRBD2 matching 14 bases. V trimming: 4 bases; J trimming: 6 bases; junction bases outside the gene matches: 5. The CDR3 runs 16 residues. From germline, CDR1 is MGHRA and CDR2 YSYEKL.

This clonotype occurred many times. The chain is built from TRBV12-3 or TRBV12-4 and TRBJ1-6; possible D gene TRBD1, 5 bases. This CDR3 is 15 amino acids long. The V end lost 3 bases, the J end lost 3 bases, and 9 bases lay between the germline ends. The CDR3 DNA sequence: TGTGCCAGCAGTTTGGGGGGGAACTATAATTCACCCCTCCACTTT. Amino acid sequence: CASSLGGNYNSPLHF.

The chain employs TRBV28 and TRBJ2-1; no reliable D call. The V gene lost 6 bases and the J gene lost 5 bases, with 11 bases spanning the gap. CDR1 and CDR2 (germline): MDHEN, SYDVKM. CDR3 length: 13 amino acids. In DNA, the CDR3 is TGTGCCAGCAGGCTGTGGGCCAACAATGAGCAGTTCTTC. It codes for CASRLWANNEQFF. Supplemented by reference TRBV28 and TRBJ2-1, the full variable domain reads DVKVTQSSRYLVKRTGEKVFLECVQDMDHENMFWYRQDPGLGLRLIYFSYDVKMKEKGDIPEGYSVSREKKERFSLILESASTNQTSMYLCASRLWANNEQFFGPGTRLTVL.

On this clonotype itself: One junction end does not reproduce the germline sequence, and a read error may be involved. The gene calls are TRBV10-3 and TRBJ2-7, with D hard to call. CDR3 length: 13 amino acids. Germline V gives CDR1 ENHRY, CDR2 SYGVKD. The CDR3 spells CAISGVEFYEQHF. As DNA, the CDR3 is TGTGCCATCAGTGGCGTAGAATTCTACGAGCAGCACTTC.

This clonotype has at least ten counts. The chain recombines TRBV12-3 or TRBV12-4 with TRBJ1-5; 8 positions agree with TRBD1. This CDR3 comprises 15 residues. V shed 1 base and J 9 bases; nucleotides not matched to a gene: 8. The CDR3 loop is CASSLGQGLVGPQHF. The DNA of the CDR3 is TGTGCCAGCAGTTTAGGACAGGGGCTGGTTGGGCCCCAGCATTTT.

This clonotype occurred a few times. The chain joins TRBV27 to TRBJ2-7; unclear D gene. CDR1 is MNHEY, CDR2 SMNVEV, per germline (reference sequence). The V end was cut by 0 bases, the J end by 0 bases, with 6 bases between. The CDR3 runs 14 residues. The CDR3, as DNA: TGTGCCAGCAGTTTATCGCCGGGCTCCTACGAGCAGTACTTC. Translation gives CASSLSPGSYEQYF.

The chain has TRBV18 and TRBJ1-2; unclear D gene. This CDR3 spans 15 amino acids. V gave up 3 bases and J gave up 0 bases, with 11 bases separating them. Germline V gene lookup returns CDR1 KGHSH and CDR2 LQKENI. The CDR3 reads CASSPSGGANYGYTF. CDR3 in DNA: TGTGCCAGCTCACCTTCGGGAGGAGCTAACTATGGCTACACCTTC.

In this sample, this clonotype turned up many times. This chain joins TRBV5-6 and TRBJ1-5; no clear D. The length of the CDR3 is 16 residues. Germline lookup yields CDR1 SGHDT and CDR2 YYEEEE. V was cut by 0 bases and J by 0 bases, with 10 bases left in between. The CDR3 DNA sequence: TGTGCCAGCAGCTTGGCAGGAGGATATAGCAATCAGCCCCAGCATTTT. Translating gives CASSLAGGYSNQPQHF. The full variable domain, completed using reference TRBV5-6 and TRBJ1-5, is DAGVTQSPTHLIKTRGQQVTLRCSPKSGHDTVSWYQQALGQGPQFIFQYYEEEERQRGNFPDRFSGHQFPNYSSELNVNALLLGDSALYLCASSLAGGYSNQPQHFGDGTRLSIL.

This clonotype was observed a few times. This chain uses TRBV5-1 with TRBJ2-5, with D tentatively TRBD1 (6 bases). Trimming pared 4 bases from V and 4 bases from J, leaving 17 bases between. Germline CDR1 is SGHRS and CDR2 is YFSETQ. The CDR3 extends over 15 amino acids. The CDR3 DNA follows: TGCGCCAGCAGCCAGTGGCAGGGGCTGTCAGAGACCCAGTACTTC. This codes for CASSQWQGLSETQYF.

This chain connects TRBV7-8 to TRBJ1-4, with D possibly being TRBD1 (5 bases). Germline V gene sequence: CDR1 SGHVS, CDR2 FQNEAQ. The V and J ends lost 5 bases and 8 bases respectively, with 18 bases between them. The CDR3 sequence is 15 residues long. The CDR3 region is CASSTYRSLGEKLFF. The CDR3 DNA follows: TGTGCCAGCAGCACCTACAGGTCTCTCGGGGAAAAACTGTTTTTT. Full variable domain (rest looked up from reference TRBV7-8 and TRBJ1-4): GAGVSQSPRYKVAKRGQDVALRCDPISGHVSLFWYQQALGQGPEFLTYFQNEAQLDKSGLPSDRFFAERPEGSVSTLKIQRTQQEDSAVYLCASSTYRSLGEKLFFGSGTQLSVL.

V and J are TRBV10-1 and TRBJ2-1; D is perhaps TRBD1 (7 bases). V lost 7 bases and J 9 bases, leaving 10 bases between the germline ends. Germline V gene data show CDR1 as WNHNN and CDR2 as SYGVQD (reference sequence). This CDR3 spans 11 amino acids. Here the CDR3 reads CASTQGGEQFF. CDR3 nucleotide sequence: TGCGCCAGCACCCAGGGGGGTGAGCAGTTCTTC.

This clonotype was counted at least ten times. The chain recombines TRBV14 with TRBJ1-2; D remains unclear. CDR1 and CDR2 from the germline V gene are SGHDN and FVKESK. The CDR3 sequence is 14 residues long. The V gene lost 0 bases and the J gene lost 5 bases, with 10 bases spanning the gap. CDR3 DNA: TGTGCCAGCAGCCAAGAAGGAGTGATTTATGGCTACACCTTC. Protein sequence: CASSQEGVIYGYTF.

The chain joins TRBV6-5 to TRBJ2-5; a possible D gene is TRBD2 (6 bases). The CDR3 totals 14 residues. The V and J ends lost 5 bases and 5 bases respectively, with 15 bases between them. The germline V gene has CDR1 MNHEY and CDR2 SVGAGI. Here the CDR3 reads CASSQPGVVETQYF. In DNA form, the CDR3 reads TGTGCCAGCAGTCAGCCGGGAGTAGTCGAGACCCAGTACTTC.

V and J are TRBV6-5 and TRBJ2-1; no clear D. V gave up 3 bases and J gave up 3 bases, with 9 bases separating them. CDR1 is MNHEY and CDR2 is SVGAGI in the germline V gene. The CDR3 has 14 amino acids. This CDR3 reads CASSYVPHYNEQFF. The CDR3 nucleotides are TGTGCCAGCAGTTATGTTCCGCACTACAATGAGCAGTTCTTC.

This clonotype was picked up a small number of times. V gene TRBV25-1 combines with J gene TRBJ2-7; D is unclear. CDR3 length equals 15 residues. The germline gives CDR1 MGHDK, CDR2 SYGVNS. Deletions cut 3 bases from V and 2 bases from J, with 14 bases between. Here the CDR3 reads CASSDWFWEPYEQYF. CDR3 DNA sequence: TGTGCCAGCAGTGACTGGTTCTGGGAACCCTACGAGCAGTACTTC.

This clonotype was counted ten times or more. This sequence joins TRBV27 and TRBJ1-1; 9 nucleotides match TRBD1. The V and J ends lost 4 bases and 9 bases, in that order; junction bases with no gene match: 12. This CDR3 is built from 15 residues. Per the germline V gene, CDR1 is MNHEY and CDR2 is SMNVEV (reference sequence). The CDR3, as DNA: TGTGCCAGCAGTTCCACCCGTACCGGACAGGGGAAAGCTTTCTTT. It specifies CASSSTRTGQGKAFF.